Each of the 9 T cell receptor beta chains below was sequenced from the same sample in a study of blood T cell repertoires in COVID-19. Sequencing was performed with immunoSEQ multiplex PCR; in TCRdb, only in-frame clones are kept and a portion is missing. Here the sample spans more than 250,000 clones, approximately 89% being singletons. The sample comprised peripheral blood. The receptors stem from a woman aged 25 to 45 with COVID-19, enrolled during active disease.

The genes are TRBV20-1 and TRBJ2-3, with 11 bases that match TRBD1. CDR3 length: 14 residues. Trimming cost V 3 bases and J 3 bases; bases outside gene matches: 2. The V gene's germline CDR1 is DFQATT and CDR2 SNEGSKA (reference sequence). In nucleotides, the CDR3 is TGCAGTGCTAGTGGACAGGGGGCGACAGATACGCAGTATTTT. It specifies CSASGQGATDTQYF.

V usage is TRBV7-6 and J usage is TRBJ2-1, with 10 bases matching TRBD2. J was trimmed by 6 bases and V by 0 bases; bases with no gene match: 8. CDR3 length equals 17 residues. Germline CDR1 reads SGHVS; CDR2 reads FNYEAQ. The CDR3 reads CASSLASASGGLNEQFF. For the CDR3, the DNA is TGTGCCAGCAGCTTAGCATCGGCTAGCGGGGGACTCAATGAGCAGTTCTTC. Full variable domain (rest looked up from reference TRBV7-6 and TRBJ2-1): GAGVSQSPRYKVTKRGQDVALRCDPISGHVSLYWYRQALGQGPEFLTYFNYEAQQDKSGLPNDRFSAERPEGSISTLTIQRTEQRDSAMYRCASSLASASGGLNEQFFGPGTRLTVL.

The chain links TRBV7-8 to TRBJ2-1; 8 positions agree with TRBD1. The CDR3 has 13 amino acids. Germline CDR1 is SGHVS and CDR2 is FQNEAQ. Trimming at V came to 4 bases and at J to 7 bases, leaving 3 bases not matched to a gene. The CDR3 region is CASSSDRANEQFF. CDR3 DNA: TGTGCCAGCAGCTCGGACAGGGCGAATGAGCAGTTCTTC. Full variable domain (rest looked up from reference TRBV7-8 and TRBJ2-1): GAGVSQSPRYKVAKRGQDVALRCDPISGHVSLFWYQQALGQGPEFLTYFQNEAQLDKSGLPSDRFFAERPEGSVSTLKIQRTQQEDSAVYLCASSSDRANEQFFGPGTRLTVL.

The chain carries TRBV30 and TRBJ1-5; D unclear. The CDR3 has 15 amino acids. Germline loops: CDR1 GTSNPN, CDR2 SVGIG (reference sequence). V lost 0 bases and J 3 bases, leaving 12 bases between the germline ends. CDR3 nucleotides: TGTGCCTGGAGTGTACGAGGCACGCTCAATCAGCCCCAGCATTTT. It codes for CAWSVRGTLNQPQHF.

This sequence joins TRBV18 and TRBJ1-2; 7 bases line up with TRBD1. CDR3 length: 13 amino acids. Germline V gene sequence: CDR1 KGHSH, CDR2 LQKENI. Unmatched junction bases numbered 5, after V lost 2 bases and J lost 8 bases. This CDR3 is CASSPSDRVGYTF. The CDR3 DNA reads as TGTGCCAGCTCACCAAGTGACAGGGTCGGCTACACCTTC.

Worth noting for this clone: The identical CDR3 is also encoded by other nucleotide sequences in the sample. The gene calls are TRBV18 and TRBJ1-4; possibly TRBD1 for D (5 bases). Germline loops: CDR1 KGHSH, CDR2 LQKENI. CDR3 length equals 14 residues. The V gene lost 1 base and the J gene lost 4 bases, with 7 bases spanning the gap. CDR3 residues: CASSPRQGNEKLFF. The CDR3 coding sequence is TGTGCCAGCTCACCACGGCAGGGTAATGAAAAACTGTTTTTT. The entire variable domain, with the rest obtained from reference TRBV18 and TRBJ1-4, is as follows: NAGVMQNPRHLVRRRGQEARLRCSPMKGHSHVYWYRQLPEEGLKFMVYLQKENIIDESGMPKERFSAEFPKEGPSILRIQQVVRGDSAAYFCASSPRQGNEKLFFGSGTQLSVL.

This sequence joins TRBV6-5 and TRBJ1-1; D may be TRBD1 (5 bases). Germline CDR1 reads MNHEY; CDR2 reads SVGAGI. V was trimmed by 11 bases and J by 4 bases, leaving 20 bases between them. The length of the CDR3 is 14 residues. As DNA, the CDR3 is TGTGCCGTCCGGTCTTGGGGGGACGGCACTGAAGCTTTCTTT. It is translated as CAVRSWGDGTEAFF.

The chain recombines TRBV25-1 with TRBJ2-7, with D unresolved. This CDR3 has 14 residues. The V and J ends lost 4 bases and 5 bases respectively, with 15 bases between them. Germline assignment: CDR1 MGHDK and CDR2 SYGVNS. The CDR3 DNA is TGTGCCAGCAGTGGATCCAAGTATCGGGACGAGCAGTACTTC. It is translated as CASSGSKYRDEQYF.

This sequence joins TRBV5-1 and TRBJ2-3, with D possibly TRBD1 on 5 matching bases. V lost 2 bases to trimming and J lost 2 bases, with 12 bases between them. Germline lookup yields CDR1 SGHRS and CDR2 YFSETQ. The CDR3 loop spans 15 amino acids. CDR3 nucleotide sequence: TGCGCCAGCAGCTTAGGACATTCACTCACAGATACGCAGTATTTT. Translating gives CASSLGHSLTDTQYF.